Given below is one T cell receptor beta chain in context. The sample contains more than one DNA sequence encoding this CDR3. The data derive from a study of blood T cell repertoires in COVID-19. In germline, CDR1 is LNHDA, CDR2 SQIVND (reference sequence). The ends lost 3 bases at V and 0 bases at J; junction bases unmatched: 2. The CDR3 extends over 14 amino acids. Measured with immunoSEQ multiplex PCR; TCRdb has only the in-frame clones, and not every one. Here the sample spans approximately 150,000 clones, around 80% being singletons. This receptor was obtained from a man aged 60 to 75 with active or convalescent COVID-19. This sequence joins TRBV19 and TRBJ2-7; 7 positions agree with TRBD2. The sample was peripheral blood. CDR3 nucleotides: TGTGCCAGTAGTATCGGGGGGAGCTCCTACGAGCAGTACTTC. Its protein is CASSIGGSSYEQYF.